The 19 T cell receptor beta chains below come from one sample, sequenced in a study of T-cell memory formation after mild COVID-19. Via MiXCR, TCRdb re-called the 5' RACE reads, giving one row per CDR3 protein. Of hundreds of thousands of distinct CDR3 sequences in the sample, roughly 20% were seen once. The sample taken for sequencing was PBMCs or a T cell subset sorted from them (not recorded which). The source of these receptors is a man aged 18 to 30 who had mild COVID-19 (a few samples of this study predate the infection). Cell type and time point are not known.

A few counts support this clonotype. The CDR3 here is CSVDADGNYEQYF. In DNA form, the CDR3 reads TGCAGCGTTGATGCCGACGGAAACTACGAGCAGTACTTC. The J gene is TRBJ2-7, the V gene TRBV29-1, with D uncertain. The CDR3 has 13 amino acids. V lost 3 bases to trimming and J lost 3 bases, with 12 bases between them. CDR1 and CDR2 (germline): SQVTM, ANQGSEA.

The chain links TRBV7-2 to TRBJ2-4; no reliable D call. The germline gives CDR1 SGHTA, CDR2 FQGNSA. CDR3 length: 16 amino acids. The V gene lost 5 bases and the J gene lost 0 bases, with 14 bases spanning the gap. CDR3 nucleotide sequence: TGTGCCAGCAGCGGCCAGTTGCGAGGAGCCAAAAACATTCAGTACTTC. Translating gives CASSGQLRGAKNIQYF.

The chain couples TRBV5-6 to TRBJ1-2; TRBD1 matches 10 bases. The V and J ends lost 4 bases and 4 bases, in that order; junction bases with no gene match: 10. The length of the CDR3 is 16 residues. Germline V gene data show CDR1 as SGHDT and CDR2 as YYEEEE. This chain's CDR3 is CASSPKTGGFGYGYTF. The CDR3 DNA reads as TGTGCCAGCAGCCCGAAGACAGGGGGCTTTGGCTATGGCTACACCTTC.

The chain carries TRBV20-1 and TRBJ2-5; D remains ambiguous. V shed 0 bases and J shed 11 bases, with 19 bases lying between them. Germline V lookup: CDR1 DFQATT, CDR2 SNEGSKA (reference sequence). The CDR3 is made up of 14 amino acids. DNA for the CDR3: TGCAGTGCTAGAGACTACTACACGGGCATTAAACAGTACTTC. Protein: CSARDYYTGIKQYF.

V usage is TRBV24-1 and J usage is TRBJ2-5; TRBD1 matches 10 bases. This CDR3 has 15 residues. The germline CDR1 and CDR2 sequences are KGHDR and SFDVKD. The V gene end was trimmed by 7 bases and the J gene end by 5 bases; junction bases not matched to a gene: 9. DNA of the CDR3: TGTGCCACCAGGGTCAGGGACAGGGGAGCGGAGACCCAGTACTTC. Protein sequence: CATRVRDRGAETQYF.

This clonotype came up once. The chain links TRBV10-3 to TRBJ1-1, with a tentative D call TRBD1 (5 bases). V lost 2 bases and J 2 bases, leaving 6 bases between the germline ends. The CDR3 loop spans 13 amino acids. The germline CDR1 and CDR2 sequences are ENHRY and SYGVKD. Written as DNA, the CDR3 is TGTGCCATCAGTGAGACAGGTAACACTGAAGCTTTCTTT. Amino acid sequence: CAISETGNTEAFF.

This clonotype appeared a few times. CDR3 sequence (DNA): TGCAGCGTAGGGACAGGGATCCGCTCTGGGGCCAACGTCCTGACTTTC. Translated, it gives CSVGTGIRSGANVLTF. The rearrangement links TRBV29-1 to TRBJ2-6; TRBD1 matches 9 bases. Per the germline V gene, CDR1 is SQVTM and CDR2 is ANQGSEA. V trimming: 6 bases; J trimming: 0 bases; junction bases outside the gene matches: 6. This CDR3 is built from 16 residues.

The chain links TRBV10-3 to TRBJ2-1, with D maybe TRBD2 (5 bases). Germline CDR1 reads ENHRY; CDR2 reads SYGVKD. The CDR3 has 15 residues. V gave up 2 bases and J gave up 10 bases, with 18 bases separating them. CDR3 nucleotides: TGTGCCATCAGTGAGCCCAACGACGGGGATCGGGAGCAGTTCTTC. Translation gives CAISEPNDGDREQFF.

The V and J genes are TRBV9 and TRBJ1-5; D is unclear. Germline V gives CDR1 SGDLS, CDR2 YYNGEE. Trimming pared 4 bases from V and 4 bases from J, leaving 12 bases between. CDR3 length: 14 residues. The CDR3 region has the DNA TGTGCCAGCAGCCCTTCGGCGGGGAATCAGCCCCAGCATTTT. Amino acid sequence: CASSPSAGNQPQHF.

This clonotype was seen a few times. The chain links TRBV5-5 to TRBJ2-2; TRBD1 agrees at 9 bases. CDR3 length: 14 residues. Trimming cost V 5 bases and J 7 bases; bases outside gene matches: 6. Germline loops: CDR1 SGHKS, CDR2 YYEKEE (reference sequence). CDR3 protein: CASRPQGARGELFF. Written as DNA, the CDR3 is TGTGCCAGCAGGCCACAGGGGGCTCGCGGGGAGCTGTTTTTT.

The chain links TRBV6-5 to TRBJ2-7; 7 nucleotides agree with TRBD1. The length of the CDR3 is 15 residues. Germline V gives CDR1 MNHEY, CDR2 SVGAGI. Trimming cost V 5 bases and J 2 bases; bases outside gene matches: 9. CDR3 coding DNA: TGTGCCAGCAGTGGAAGACAGGGCCCCCCCTACGAGCAGTACTTC. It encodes CASSGRQGPPYEQYF.

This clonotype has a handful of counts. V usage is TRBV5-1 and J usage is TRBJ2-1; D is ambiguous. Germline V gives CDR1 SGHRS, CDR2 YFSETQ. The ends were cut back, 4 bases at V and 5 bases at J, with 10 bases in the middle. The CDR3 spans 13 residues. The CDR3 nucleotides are TGCGCCAGCAGCCCAACCGTCCACAATGAGCAGTTCTTC. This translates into CASSPTVHNEQFF.

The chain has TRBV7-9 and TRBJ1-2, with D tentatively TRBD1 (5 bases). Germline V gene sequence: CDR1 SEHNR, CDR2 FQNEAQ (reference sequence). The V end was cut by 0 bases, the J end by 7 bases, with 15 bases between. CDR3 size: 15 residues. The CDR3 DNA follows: TGTGCCAGCAGCTTAGCGCTTGAGGGGCCGGGTGGCTACACCTTC. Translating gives CASSLALEGPGGYTF.

The CDR3 region has the DNA TGTGCCAGCAGCATGCGGGGGATTGGGGGAGCCAAAAACATTCAGTACTTC. Translated, it gives CASSMRGIGGAKNIQYF. The chain joins TRBV6-6 to TRBJ2-4, with 7 positions matching TRBD2. V lost 6 bases and J lost 0; bases outside the gene matches: 11. The germline V gene encodes CDR1 MNHNY and CDR2 SVGAGI (reference sequence). The CDR3 runs 17 residues.

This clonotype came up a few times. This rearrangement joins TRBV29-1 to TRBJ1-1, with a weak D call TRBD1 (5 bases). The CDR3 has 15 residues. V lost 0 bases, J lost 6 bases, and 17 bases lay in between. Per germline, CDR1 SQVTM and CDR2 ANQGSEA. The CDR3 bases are TGCAGCGTTGAAGATGGGCTCGGGGGGGACGCTGAAGCTTTCTTT. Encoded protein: CSVEDGLGGDAEAFF.

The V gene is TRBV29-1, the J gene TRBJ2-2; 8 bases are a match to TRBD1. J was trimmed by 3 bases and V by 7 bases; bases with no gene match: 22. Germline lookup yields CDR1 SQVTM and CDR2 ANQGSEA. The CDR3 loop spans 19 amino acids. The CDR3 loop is CSDLTLDRGNSPHTGELFF. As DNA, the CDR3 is TGCAGCGACCTCACCCTCGACAGGGGCAATTCACCTCACACCGGGGAGCTGTTTTTT.

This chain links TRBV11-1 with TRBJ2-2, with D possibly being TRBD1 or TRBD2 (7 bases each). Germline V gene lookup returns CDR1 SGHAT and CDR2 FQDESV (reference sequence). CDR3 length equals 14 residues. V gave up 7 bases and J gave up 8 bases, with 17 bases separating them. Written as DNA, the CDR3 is TGTGCCAGCATTGACAGGGAGGGCGTGGGGGAGCTGTTTTTT. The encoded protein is CASIDREGVGELFF.

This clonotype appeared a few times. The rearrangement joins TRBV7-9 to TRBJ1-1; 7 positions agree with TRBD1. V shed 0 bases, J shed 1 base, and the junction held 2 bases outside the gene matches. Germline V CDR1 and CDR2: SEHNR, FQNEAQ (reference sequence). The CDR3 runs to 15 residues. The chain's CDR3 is CASSLAQGTNTEAFF. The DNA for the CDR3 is TGTGCCAGCAGCTTAGCACAGGGGACGAACACTGAAGCTTTCTTT. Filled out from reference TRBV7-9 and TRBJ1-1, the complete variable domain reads DTGVSQNPRHKITKRGQNVTFRCDPISEHNRLYWYRQTLGQGPEFLTYFQNEAQLEKSRLLSDRFSAERPKGSFSTLEIQRTEQGDSAMYLCASSLAQGTNTEAFFGQGTRLTVV.

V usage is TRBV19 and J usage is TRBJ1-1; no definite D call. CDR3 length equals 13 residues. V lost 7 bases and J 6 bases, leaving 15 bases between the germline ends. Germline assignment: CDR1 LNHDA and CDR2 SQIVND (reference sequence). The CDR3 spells CASKGPRRAEAFF. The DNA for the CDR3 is TGTGCCAGTAAAGGACCCCGAAGAGCTGAAGCTTTCTTT.